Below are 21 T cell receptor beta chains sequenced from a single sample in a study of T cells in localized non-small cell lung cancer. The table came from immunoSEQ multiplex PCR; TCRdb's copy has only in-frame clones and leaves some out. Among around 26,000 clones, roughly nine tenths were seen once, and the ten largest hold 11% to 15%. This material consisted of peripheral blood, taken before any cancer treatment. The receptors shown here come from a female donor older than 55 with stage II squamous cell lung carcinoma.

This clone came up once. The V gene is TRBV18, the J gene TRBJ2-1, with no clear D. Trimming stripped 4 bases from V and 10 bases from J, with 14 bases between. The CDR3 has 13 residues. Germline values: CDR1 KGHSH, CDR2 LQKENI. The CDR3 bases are TGTGCCAGCTCACAAATGGACGGTCCCGAGCAGTTCTTC. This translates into CASSQMDGPEQFF.

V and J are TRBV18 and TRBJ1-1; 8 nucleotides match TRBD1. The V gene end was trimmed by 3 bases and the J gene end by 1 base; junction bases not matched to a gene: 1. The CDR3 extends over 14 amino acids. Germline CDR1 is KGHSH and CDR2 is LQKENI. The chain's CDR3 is CASSPGQGNTEAFF. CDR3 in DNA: TGTGCCAGCTCACCCGGACAGGGGAACACTGAAGCTTTCTTT.

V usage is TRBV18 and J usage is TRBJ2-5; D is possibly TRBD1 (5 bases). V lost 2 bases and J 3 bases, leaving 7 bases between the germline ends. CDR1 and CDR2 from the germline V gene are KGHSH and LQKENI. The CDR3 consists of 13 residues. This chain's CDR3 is CASSPGAKETQYF. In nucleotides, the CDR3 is TGTGCCAGCTCACCAGGGGCGAAAGAGACCCAGTACTTC.

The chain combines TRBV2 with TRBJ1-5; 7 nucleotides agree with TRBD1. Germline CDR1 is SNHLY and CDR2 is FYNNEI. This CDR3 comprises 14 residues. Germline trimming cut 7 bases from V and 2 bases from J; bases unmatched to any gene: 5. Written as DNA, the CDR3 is TGTGCCAGCACCCTCGGACAGGGCAATCAGCCCCAGCATTTT. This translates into CASTLGQGNQPQHF.

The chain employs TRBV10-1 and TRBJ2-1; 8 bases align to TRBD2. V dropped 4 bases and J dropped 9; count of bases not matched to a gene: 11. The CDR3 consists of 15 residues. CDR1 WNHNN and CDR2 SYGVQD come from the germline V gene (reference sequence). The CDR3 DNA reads TGCGCCAGCAGTGGTCAACTAGCGGCCGGTGGTGAGCAGTTCTTC. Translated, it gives CASSGQLAAGGEQFF.

CDR3 sequence: CASRAGGNEQFF. CDR3 DNA sequence: TGTGCCAGCCGAGCGGGAGGCAATGAGCAGTTCTTC. The V gene is TRBV19, the J gene TRBJ2-1; 9 nucleotides line up with TRBD2. Germline V gene sequence: CDR1 LNHDA, CDR2 SQIVND (reference sequence). The V segment lost 9 bases and the J segment 6 bases; nucleotides outside the gene matches: 3. The CDR3 contains 12 residues.

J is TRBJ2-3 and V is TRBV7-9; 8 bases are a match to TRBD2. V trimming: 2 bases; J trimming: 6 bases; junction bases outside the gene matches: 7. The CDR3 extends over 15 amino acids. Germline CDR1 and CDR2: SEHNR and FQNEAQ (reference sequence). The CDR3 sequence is CASSLTSGLRDTQYF. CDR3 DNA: TGTGCCAGCAGCTTAACTAGCGGCCTTCGGGATACGCAGTATTTT.

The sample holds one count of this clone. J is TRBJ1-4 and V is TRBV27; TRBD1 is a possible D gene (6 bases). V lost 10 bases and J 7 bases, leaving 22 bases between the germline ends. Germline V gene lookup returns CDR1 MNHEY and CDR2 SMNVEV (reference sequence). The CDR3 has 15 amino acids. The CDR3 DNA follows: TGTGCCACCGCGGGGAGGGGTAAAGGGGGTGAAAAACTGTTTTTT. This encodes CATAGRGKGGEKLFF.

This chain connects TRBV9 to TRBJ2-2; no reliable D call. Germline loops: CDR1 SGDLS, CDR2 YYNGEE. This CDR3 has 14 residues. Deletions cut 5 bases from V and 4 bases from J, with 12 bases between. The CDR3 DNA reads TGTGCCAGCAGAGCTCAGCGCGGCACCGGGGAGCTGTTTTTT. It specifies CASRAQRGTGELFF.

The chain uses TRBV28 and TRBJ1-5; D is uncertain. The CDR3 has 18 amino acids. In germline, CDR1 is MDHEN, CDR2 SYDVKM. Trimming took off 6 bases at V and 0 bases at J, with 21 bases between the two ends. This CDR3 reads CASSGLTGNLYSNQPQHF. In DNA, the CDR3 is TGTGCCAGCAGCGGACTGACCGGGAACCTTTATAGCAATCAGCCCCAGCATTTT. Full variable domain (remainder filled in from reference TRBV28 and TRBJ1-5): DVKVTQSSRYLVKRTGEKVFLECVQDMDHENMFWYRQDPGLGLRLIYFSYDVKMKEKGDIPEGYSVSREKKERFSLILESASTNQTSMYLCASSGLTGNLYSNQPQHFGDGTRLSIL.

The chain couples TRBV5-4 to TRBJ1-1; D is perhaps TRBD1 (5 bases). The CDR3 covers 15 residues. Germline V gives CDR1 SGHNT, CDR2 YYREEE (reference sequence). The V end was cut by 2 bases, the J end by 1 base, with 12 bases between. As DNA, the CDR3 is TGTGCCAGCAGCTTTAATCAGGGTTGGAACACTGAAGCTTTCTTT. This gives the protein CASSFNQGWNTEAFF.

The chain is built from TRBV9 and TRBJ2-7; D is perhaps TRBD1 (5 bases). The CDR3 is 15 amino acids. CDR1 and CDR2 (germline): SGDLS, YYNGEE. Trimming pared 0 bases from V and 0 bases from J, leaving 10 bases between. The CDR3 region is CASSVGGEASYEQYF. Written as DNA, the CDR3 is TGTGCCAGCAGCGTAGGGGGCGAGGCCTCCTACGAGCAGTACTTC.

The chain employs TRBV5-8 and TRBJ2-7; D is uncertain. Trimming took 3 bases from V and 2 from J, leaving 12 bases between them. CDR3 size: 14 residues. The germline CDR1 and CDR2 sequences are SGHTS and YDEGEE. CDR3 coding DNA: TGTGCCAGCAGCTACCGACCGGTACCCTACGAGCAGTACTTC. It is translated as CASSYRPVPYEQYF.

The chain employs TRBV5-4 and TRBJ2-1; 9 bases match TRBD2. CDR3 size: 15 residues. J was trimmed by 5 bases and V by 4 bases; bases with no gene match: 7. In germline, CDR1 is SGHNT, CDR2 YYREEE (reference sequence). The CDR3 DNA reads TGTGCCAGCAGCCCCTCTAGCGGGGCTCACAATGAGCAGTTCTTC. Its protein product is CASSPSSGAHNEQFF.

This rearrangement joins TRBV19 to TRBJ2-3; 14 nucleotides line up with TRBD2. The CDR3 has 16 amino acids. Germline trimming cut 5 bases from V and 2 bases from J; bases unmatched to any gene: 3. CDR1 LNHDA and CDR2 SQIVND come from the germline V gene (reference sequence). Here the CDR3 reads CASSSGLAGVTDTQYF. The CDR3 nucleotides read TGTGCCAGTAGTTCGGGACTAGCGGGAGTCACAGATACGCAGTATTTT.

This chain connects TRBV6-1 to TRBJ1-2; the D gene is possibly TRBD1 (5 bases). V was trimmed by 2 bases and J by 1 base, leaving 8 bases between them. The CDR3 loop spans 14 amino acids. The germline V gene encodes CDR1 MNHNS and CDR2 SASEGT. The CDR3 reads CASSEWGDNYGYTF. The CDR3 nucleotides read TGTGCCAGCAGTGAATGGGGGGATAACTATGGCTACACCTTC.

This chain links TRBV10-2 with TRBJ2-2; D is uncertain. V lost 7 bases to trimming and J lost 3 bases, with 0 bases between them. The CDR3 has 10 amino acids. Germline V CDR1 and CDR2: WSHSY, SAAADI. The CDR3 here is CASNTGELFF. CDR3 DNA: TGCGCCAGCAACACCGGGGAGCTGTTTTTT.

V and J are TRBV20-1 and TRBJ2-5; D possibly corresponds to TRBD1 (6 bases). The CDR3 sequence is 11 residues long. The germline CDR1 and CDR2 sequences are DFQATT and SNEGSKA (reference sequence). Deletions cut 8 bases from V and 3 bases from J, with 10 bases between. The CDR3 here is CSSTGKETQYF. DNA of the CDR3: TGCAGTTCGACAGGCAAAGAGACCCAGTACTTC.

The CDR3: CTSSLVGTKESYEQYF. DNA for the CDR3: TGCACCAGCAGCCTGGTCGGGACTAAAGAATCCTACGAGCAGTACTTC. V gene TRBV1 combines with J gene TRBJ2-7; the table's D call of TRBD2 was not tested on the DNA. TRBV1 is classified as a pseudogene. The CDR3 is 16 residues long.

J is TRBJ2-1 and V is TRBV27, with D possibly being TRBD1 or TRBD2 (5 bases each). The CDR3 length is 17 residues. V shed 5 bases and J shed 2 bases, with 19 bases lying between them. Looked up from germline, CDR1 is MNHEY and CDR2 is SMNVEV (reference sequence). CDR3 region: CASSPRPPGPTYNEQFF. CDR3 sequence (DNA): TGTGCCAGCAGTCCGAGGCCGCCGGGACCCACCTACAATGAGCAGTTCTTC.

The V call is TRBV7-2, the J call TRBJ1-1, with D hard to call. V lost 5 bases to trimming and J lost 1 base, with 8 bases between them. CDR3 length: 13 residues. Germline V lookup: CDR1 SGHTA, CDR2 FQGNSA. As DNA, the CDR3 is TGTGCCAGCAGCCTTCAGTCGAACACTGAAGCTTTCTTT. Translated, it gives CASSLQSNTEAFF.